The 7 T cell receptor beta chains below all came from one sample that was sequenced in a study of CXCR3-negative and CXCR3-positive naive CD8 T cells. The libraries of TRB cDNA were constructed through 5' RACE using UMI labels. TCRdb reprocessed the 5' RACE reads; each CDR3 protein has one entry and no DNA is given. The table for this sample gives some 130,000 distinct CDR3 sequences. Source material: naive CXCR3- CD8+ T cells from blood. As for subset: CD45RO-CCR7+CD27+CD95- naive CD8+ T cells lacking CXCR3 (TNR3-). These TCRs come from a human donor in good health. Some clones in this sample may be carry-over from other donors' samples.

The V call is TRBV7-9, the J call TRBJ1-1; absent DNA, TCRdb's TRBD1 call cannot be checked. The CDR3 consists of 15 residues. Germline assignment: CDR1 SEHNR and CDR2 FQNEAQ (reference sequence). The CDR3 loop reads CASSFGQGADTEAFF.

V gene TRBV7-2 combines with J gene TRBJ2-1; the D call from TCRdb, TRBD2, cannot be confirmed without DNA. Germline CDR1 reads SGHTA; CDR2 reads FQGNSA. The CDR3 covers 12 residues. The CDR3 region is CASSLVREAPCF.

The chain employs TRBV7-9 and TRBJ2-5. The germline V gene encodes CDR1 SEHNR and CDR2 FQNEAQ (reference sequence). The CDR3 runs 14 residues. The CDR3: CASSLVMGQETQYF.

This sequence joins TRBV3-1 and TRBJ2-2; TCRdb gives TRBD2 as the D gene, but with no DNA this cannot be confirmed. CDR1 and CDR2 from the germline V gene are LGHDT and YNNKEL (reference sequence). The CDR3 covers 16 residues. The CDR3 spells CASSQGGLQPTGELFF.

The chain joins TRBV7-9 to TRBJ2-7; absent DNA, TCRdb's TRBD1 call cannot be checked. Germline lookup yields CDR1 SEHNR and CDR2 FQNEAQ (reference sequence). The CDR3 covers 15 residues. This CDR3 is CASSLALGGIDEQYF. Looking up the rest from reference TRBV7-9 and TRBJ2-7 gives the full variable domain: DTGVSQNPRHKITKRGQNVTFRCDPISEHNRLYWYRQTLGQGPEFLTYFQNEAQLEKSRLLSDRFSAERPKGSFSTLEIQRTEQGDSAMYLCASSLALGGIDEQYFGPGTRLTVT.

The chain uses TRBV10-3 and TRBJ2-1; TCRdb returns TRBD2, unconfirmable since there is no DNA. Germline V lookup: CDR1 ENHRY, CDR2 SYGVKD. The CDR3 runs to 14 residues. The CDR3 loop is CAISDLAGDNEQFF.

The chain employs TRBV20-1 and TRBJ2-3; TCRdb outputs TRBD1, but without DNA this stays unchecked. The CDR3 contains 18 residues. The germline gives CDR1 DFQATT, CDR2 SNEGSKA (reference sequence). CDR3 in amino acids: CSARCPGQGDVGTDTQYF.